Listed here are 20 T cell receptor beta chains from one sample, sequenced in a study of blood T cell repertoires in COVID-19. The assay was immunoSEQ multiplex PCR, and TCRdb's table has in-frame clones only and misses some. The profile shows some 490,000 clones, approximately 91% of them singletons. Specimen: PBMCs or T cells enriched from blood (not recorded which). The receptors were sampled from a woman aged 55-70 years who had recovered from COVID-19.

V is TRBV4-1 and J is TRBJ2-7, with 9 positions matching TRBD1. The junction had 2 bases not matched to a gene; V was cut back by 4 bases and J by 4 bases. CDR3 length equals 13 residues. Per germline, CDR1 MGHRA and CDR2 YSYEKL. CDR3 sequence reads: CASSRDRGYEQYF. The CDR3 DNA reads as TGCGCCAGCAGCCGCGACAGGGGGTACGAGCAGTACTTC.

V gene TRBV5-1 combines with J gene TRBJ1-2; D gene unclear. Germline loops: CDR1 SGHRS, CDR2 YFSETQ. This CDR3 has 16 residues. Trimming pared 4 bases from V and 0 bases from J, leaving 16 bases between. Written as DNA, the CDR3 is TGCGCCAGCAGCACGCGGGCGTCCACGACTAACTATGGCTACACCTTC. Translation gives CASSTRASTTNYGYTF.

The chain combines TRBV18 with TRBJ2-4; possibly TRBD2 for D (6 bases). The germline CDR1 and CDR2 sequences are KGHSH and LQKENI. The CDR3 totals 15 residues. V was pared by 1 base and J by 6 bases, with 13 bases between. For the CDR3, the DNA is TGTGCCAGCTCACCACGCGGGGTCCCTGGAAACATTCAGTACTTC. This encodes CASSPRGVPGNIQYF.

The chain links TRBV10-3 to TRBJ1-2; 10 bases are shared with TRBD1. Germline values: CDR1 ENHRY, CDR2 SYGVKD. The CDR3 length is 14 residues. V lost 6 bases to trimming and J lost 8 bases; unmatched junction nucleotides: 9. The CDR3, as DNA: TGTGCCATCAGACCCGGGACAGGGGACGGCGGCTACACCTTC. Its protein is CAIRPGTGDGGYTF.

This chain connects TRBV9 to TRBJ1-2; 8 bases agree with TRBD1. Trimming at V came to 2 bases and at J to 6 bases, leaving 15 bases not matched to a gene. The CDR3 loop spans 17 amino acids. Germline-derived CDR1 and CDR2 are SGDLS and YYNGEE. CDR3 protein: CASSVRRDRTGLDGYTF. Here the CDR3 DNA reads TGTGCCAGCAGCGTCCGTAGGGACCGGACAGGGCTGGATGGCTACACCTTC.

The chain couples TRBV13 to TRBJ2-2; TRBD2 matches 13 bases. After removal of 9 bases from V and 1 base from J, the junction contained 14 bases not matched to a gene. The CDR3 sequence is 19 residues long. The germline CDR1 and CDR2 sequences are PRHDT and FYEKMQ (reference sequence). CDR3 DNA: TGTGCCAGTTCAAAATTTACTAGCGGGGGGGCCCGGAACACCGGGGAGCTGTTTTTT. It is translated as CASSKFTSGGARNTGELFF.

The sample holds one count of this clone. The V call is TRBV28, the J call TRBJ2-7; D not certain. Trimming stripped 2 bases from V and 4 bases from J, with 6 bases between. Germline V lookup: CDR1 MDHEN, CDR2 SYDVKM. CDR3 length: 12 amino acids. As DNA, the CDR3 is TGTGCCAGCAGTTTAGGCATATACGAGCAGTACTTC. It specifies CASSLGIYEQYF. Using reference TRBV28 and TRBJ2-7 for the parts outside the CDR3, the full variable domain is DVKVTQSSRYLVKRTGEKVFLECVQDMDHENMFWYRQDPGLGLRLIYFSYDVKMKEKGDIPEGYSVSREKKERFSLILESASTNQTSMYLCASSLGIYEQYFGPGTRLTVT.

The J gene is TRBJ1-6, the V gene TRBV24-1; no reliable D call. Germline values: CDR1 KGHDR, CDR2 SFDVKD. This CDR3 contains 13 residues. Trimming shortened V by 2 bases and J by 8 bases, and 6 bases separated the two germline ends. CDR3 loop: CATSDSGDSPLHF. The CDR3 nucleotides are TGTGCCACCAGTGATTCTGGAGATTCACCCCTCCACTTT.

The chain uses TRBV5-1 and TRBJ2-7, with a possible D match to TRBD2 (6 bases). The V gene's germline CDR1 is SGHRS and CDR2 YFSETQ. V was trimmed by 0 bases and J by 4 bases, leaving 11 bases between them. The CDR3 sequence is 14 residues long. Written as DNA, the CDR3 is TGCGCCAGCAGCTTGGCCGGGGCGGGGTACGAGCAGTACGTC. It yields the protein CASSLAGAGYEQYV.

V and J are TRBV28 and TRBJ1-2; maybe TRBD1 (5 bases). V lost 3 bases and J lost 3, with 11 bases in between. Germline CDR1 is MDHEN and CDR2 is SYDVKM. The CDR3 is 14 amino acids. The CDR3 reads CASSFPGNYYGYTF. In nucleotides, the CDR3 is TGTGCCAGCAGTTTCCCAGGGAATTACTATGGCTACACCTTC.

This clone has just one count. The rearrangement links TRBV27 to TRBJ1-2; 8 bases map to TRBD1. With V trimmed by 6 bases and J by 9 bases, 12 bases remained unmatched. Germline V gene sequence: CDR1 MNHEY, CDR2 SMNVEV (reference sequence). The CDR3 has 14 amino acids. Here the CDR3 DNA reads TGTGCCAGCAGCCCGGGGACAGGCGCTGAGAGCTACACCTTC. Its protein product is CASSPGTGAESYTF.

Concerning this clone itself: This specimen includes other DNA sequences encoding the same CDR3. CDR3: CASSPRQYNSPLHF. DNA of the CDR3: TGTGCCAGCTCACCCCGACAGTATAATTCACCCCTCCACTTT. V gene TRBV18 combines with J gene TRBJ1-6, with a weak D call TRBD1 (5 bases). This CDR3 spans 14 amino acids. Trimming pared 3 bases from V and 4 bases from J, leaving 7 bases between. In germline, CDR1 is KGHSH, CDR2 LQKENI.

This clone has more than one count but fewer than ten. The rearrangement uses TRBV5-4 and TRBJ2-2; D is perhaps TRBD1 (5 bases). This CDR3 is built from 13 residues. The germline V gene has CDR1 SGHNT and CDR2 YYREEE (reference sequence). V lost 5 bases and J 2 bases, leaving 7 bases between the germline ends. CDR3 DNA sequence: TGTGCCAGCAGAAGGGGAAACACCGGGGAGCTGTTTTTT. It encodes CASRRGNTGELFF.

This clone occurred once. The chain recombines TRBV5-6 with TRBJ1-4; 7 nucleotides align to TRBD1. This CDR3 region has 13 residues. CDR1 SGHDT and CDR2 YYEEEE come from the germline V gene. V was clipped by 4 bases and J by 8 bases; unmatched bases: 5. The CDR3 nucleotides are TGTGCCAGCAGCGGCCTGGACAGGGAAAAACTGTTTTTT. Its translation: CASSGLDREKLFF.

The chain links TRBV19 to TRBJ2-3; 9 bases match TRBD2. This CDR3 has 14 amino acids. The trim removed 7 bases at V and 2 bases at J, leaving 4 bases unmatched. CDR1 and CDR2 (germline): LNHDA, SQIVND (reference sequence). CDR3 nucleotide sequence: TGTGCCAGTAAGCCTAGCGGGGCCACAGATACGCAGTATTTT. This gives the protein CASKPSGATDTQYF.

CDR3 coding DNA: TGTGCCAGCAGTTTATTTCTCACAGATACGCAGTATTTT. Translated: CASSLFLTDTQYF. This chain links TRBV27 with TRBJ2-3; no reliable D call. Germline V gene sequence: CDR1 MNHEY, CDR2 SMNVEV (reference sequence). V dropped 1 base and J dropped 2 bases, with 4 bases sitting between them. The length of the CDR3 is 13 residues.

CDR3: CASSQEGYRGREQYV. Here the CDR3 DNA reads TGCGCCAGCAGCCAAGAAGGATACAGGGGGCGCGAGCAGTACGTC. The V gene is TRBV4-1, the J gene TRBJ2-7, with TRBD1 matching over 9 bases. Germline values: CDR1 MGHRA, CDR2 YSYEKL. With 0 bases clipped from V and 6 bases from J, the junction kept 6 bases outside the gene matches. CDR3 size: 15 residues.

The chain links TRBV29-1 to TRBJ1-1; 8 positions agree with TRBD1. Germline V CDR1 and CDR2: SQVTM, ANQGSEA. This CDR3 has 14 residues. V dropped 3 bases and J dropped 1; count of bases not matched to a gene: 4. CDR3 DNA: TGCAGCGTTGAGGACAGGGCGAGGAACACTGAAGCTTTCTTT. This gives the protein CSVEDRARNTEAFF. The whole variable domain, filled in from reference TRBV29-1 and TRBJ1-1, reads SAVISQKPSRDICQRGTSLTIQCQVDSQVTMMFWYRQQPGQSLTLIATANQGSEATYESGFVIDKFPISRPNLTFSTLTVSNMSPEDSSIYLCSVEDRARNTEAFFGQGTRLTVV.

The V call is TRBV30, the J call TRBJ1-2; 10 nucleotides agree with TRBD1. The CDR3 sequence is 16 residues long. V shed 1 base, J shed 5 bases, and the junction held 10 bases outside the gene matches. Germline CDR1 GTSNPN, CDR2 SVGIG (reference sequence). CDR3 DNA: TGTGCCTGGAGTGCCCTCGACAGGGGGCGACGGTATGGCTACACCTTC. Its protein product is CAWSALDRGRRYGYTF.

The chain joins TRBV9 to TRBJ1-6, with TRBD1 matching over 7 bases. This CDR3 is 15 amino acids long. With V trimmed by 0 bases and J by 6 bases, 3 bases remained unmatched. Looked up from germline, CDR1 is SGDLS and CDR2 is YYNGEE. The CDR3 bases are TGTGCCAGCAGCGTAGGGGGACAGTCTAATTCACCCCTCCACTTT. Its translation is CASSVGGQSNSPLHF.